This TCR beta chain appears in the sequencing data of a study of T-cell memory formation after mild COVID-19. TCRdb analysed the 5' RACE reads with MiXCR anew, one entry per CDR3 protein. Altogether 400,000 to 500,000 distinct CDR3 sequences are present, around 20% being singletons, with the ten largest covering roughly 8.4%. Trimming left V 6 bases short and J 0 bases short, with 15 bases between. Germline CDR1 and CDR2: MNHNY and SVGAGI (reference sequence). This CDR3 spans 15 amino acids. Sequenced sample: PBMCs or a T cell subset sorted from them (not recorded which). This chain uses TRBV6-6 with TRBJ2-7; unclear D gene. This clonotype was obtained from an adult woman who had mild COVID-19 (a few samples of this study predate the infection). Cell type and time point are not known. The CDR3 protein is CASSPWATSSYEQYF. The CDR3 coding sequence is TGTGCCAGCAGCCCTTGGGCAACAAGCTCCTACGAGCAGTACTTC.